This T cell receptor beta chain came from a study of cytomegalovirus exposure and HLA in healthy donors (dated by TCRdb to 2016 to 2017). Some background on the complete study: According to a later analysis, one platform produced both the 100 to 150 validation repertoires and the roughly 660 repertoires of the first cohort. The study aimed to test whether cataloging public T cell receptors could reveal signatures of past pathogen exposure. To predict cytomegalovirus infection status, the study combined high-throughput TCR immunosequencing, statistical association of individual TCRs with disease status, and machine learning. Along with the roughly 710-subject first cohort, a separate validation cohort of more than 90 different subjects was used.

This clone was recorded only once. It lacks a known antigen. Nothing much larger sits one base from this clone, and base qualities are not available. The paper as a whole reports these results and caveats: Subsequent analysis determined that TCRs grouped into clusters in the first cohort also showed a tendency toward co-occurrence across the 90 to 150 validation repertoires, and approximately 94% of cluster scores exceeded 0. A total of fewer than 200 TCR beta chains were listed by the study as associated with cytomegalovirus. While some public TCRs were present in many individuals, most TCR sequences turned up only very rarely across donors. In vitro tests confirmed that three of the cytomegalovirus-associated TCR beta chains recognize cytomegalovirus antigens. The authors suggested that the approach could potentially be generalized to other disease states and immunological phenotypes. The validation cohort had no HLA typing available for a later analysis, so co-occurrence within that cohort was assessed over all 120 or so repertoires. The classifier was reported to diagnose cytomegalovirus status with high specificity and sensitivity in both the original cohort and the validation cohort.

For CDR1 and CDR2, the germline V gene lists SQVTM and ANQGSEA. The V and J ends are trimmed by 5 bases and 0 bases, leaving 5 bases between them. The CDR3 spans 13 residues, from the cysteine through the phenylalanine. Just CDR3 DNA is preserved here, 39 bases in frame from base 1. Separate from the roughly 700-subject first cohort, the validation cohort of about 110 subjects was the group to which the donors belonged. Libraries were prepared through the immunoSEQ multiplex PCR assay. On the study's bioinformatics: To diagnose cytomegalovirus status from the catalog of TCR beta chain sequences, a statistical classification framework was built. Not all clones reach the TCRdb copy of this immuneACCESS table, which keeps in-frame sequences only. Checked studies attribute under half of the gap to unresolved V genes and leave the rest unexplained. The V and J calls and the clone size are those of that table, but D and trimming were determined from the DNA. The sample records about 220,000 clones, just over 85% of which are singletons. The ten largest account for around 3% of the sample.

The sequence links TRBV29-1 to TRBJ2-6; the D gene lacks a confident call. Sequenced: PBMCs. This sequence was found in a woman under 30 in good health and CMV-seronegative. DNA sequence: TGCAGCGTTTCAGGCTCTGGGGCCAACGTCCTGACTTTC. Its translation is CSVSGSGANVLTF.